This T cell receptor (beta chain) came from a study of molecular identifiers for immune sequencing clone quantification. Study information: In replicates, the authors split RNA from roughly 18,000 or 92,000 naive CD8 cells five ways and sequenced four. Study-wide results and caveats: In naive cells, clones above 20 RNA copies held under 1% of molecules, whereas in effector cells they held over 98%.

Bulk TCR libraries were made with methods that had been previously described and with listed TCR primers. MiXCR was run by TCRdb on the PCR reads, yielding one entry per CDR3 protein. The sample lists approximately 100,000 distinct CDR3 sequences, 36% seen once, with 4% to 5% in the top ten. J was trimmed by 5 bases and V by 6 bases; bases with no gene match: 9. CDR3 length equals 15 residues. Germline CDR1 reads DFQATT; CDR2 reads SNEGSKA (reference sequence). Naive CD8 T cells were sorted as CD8+CD4-CCR7+CD45RA+. In the case of this clonotype: Its specificity is not known.

The V gene is TRBV20-1, the J gene TRBJ2-3; 12 positions agree with TRBD2. The clonotype comes from a human donor in good health. Some libraries in this study had Jurkat cell RNA spiked in. The sequenced material came from naive CD8+ T cells from blood, with Jurkat cell RNA spiked in. Subset indicated: FACS-sorted CD8+CD4-CCR7+CD45RA+ naive T cells. CDR3 in amino acids: CSAGNPGLAGDTQYF. CDR3 nucleotides: TGCAGTGCGGGGAATCCGGGACTAGCGGGAGATACGCAGTATTTT.